This entry describes one TCR beta chain. The target antigen is unknown. This sample was taken from a study of beta chain features in type 1 diabetes. General study points: Healthy donors had naive, central memory and Treg TCRB repertoires that appeared less similar than those seen among patients. Small HLA sub-analyses could not settle whether HLA shapes TCRB rearrangement. There was a moderate but significant shortening of TCRB CDR3s in all four CD4+ subsets of Type 1 diabetes patients.

The CDR3 extends over 17 amino acids. Trimming at V came to 1 base and at J to 4 bases, leaving 4 bases not matched to a gene. CDR1 is SGHDT and CDR2 is YYEEEE in the germline V gene. The entirety of the isolated RNA underwent reverse transcription, so expressed TCRB transcripts were sequenced. The read count averaged about 3.57 million across naive, central memory and regulatory T cell samples. The table came from immunoSEQ multiplex PCR; TCRdb's copy has only in-frame clones and leaves some out. The top ten hold around 1% of the sample, which has around 340,000 clones, around 9.7% seen once. Sorting gave populations that all exceeded 98% purity.

What was sequenced was central memory CD4+ T cells from blood. V gene TRBV5-6 combines with J gene TRBJ2-2; 13 bases are a match to TRBD2. The TCR originated in a man younger than 40 with type 1 diabetes. The chain's CDR3 is CASSLYGTSGTTGELFF. CDR3 DNA: TGTGCCAGCAGCTTGTACGGGACTAGCGGGACCACCGGGGAGCTGTTTTTT.